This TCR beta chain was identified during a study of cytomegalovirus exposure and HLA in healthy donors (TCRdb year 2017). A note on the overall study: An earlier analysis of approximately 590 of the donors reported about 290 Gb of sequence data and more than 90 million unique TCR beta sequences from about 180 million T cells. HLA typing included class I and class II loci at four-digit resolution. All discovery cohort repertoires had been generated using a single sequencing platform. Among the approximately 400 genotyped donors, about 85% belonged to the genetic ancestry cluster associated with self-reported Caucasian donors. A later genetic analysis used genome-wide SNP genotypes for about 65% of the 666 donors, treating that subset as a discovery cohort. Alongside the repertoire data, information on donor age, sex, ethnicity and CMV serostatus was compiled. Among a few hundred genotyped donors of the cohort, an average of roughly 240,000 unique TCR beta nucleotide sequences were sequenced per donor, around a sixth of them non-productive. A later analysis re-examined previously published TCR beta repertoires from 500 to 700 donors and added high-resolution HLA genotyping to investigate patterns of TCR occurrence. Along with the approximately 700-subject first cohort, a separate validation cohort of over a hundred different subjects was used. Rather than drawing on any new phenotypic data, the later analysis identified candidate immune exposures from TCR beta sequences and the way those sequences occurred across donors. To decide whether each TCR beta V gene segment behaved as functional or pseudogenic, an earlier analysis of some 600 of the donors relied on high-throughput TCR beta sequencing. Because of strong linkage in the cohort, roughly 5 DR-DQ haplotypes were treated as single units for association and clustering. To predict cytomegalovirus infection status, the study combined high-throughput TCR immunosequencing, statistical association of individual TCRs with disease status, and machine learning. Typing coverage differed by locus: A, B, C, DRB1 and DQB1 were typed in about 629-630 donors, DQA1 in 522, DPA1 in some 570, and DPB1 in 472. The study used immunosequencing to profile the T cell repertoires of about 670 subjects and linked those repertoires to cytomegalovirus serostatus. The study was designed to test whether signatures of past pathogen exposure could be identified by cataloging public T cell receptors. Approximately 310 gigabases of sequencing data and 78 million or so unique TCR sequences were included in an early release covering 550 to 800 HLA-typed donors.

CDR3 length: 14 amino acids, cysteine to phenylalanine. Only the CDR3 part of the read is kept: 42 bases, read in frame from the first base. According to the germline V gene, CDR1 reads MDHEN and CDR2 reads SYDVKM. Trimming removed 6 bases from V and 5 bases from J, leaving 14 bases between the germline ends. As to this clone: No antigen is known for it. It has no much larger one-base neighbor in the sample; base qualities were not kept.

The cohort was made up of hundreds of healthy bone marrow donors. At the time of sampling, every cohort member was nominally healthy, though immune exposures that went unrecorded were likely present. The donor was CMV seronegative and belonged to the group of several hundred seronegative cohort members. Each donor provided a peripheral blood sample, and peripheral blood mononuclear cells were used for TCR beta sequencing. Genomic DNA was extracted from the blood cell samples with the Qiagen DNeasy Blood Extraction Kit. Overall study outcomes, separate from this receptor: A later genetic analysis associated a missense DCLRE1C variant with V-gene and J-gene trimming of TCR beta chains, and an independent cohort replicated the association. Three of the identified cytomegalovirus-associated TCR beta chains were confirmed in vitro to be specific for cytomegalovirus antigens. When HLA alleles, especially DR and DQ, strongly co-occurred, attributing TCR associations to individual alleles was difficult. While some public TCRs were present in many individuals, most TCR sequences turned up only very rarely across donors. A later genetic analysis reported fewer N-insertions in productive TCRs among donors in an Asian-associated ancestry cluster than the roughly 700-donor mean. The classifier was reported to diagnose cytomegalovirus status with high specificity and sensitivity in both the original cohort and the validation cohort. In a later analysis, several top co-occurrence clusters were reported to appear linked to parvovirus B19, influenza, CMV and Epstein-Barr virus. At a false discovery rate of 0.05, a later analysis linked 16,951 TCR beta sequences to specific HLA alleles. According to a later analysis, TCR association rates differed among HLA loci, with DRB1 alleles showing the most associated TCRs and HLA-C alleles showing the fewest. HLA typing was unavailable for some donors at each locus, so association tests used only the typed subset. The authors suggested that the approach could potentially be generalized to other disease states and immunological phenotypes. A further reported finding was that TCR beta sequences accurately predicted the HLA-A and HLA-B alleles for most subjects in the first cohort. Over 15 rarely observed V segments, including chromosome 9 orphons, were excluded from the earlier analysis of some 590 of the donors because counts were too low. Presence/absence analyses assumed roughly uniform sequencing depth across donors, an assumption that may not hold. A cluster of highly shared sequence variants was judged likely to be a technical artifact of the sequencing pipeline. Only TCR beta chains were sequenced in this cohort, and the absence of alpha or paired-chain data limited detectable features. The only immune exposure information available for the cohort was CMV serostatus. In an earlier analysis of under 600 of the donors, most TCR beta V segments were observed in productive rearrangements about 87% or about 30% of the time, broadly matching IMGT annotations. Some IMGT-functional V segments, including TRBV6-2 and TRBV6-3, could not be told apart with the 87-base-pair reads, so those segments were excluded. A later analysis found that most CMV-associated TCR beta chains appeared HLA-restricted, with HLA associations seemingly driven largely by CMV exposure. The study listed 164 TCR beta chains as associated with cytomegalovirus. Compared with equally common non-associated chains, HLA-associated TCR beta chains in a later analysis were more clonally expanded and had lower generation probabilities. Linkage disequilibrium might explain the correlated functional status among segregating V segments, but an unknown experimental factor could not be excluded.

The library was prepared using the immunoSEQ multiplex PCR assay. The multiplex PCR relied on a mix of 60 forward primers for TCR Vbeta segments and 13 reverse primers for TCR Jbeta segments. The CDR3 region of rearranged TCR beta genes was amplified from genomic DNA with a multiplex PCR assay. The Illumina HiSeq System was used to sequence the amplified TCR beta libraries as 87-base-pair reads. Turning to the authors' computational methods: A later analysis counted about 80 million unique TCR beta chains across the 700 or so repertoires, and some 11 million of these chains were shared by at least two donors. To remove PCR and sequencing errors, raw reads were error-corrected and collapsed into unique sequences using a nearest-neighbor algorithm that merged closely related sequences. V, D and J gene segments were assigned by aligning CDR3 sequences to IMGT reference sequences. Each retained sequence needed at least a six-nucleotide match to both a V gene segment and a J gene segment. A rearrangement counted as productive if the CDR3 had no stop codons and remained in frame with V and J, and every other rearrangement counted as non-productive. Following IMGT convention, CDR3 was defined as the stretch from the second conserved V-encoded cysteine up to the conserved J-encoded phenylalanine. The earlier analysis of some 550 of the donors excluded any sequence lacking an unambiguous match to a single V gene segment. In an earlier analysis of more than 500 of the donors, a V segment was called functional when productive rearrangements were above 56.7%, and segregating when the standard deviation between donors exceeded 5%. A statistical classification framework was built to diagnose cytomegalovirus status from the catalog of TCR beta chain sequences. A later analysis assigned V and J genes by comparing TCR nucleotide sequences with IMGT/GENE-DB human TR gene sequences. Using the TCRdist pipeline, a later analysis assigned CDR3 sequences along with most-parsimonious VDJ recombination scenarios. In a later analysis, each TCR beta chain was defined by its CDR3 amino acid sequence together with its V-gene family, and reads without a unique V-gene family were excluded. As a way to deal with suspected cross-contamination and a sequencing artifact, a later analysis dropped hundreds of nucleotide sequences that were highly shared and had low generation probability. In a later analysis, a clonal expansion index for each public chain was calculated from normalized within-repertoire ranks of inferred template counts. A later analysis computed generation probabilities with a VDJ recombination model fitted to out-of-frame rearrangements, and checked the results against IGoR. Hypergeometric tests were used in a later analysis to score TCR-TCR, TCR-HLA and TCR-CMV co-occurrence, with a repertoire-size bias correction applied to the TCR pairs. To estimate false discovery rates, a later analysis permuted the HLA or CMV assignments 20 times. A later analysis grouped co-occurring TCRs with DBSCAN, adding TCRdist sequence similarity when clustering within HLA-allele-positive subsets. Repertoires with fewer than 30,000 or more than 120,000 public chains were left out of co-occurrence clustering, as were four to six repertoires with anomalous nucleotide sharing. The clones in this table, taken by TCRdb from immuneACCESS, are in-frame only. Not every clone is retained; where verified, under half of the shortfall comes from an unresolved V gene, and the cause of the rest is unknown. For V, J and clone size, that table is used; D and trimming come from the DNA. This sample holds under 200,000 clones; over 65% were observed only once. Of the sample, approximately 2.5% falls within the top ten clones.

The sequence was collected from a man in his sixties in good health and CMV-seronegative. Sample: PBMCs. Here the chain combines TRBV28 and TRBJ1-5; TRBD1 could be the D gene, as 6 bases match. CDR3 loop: CASRATGFYQPQHF. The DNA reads TGTGCCAGCAGGGCCACAGGGTTCTATCAGCCCCAGCATTTT.